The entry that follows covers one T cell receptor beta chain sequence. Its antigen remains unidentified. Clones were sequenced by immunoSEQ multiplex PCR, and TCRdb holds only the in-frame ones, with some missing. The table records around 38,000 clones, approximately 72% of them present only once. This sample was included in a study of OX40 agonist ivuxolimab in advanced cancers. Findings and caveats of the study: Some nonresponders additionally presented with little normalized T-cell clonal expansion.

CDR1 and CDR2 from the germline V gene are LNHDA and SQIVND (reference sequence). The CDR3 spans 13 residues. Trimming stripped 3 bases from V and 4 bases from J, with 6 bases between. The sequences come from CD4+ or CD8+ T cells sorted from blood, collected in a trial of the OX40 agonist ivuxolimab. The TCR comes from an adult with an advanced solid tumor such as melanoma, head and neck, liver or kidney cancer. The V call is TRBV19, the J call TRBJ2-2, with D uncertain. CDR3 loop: CASSILVTGELFF. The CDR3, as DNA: TGTGCCAGTAGTATTTTGGTCACCGGGGAGCTGTTTTTT.